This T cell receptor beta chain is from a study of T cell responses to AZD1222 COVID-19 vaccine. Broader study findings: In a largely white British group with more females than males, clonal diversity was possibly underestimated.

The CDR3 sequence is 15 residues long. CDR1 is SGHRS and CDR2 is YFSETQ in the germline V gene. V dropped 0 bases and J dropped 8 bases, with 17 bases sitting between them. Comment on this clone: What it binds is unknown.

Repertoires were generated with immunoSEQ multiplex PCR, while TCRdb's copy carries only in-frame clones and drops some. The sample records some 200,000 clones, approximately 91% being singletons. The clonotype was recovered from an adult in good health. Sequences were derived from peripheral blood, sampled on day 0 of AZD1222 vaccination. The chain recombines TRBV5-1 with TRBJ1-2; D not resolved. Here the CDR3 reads CASSLGQRKGSGYTF. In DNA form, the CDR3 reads TGCGCCAGCAGCTTGGGTCAGAGGAAAGGATCGGGCTACACCTTC. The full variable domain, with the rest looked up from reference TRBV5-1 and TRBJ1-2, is KAGVTQTPRYLIKTRGQQVTLSCSPISGHRSVSWYQQTPGQGLQFLFEYFSETQRNKGNFPGRFSGRQFSNSRSEMNVSTLELGDSALYLCASSLGQRKGSGYTFGSGTRLTVV.